Listed here are 6 T cell receptor beta chains from one sample, sequenced in a study of CD8 T cells in Susac syndrome. Random hexamers were used to reverse transcribe roughly 0.45 to 1 ug of RNA. TCRdb reprocessed the immunoSEQ multiplex PCR reads with MiXCR, giving one entry per CDR3 protein. The profile shows under 70,000 distinct CDR3 sequences, around nine tenths of them singletons. Sequenced material: CD8+ T cells from PBMCs. The source is a human donor in good health.

This chain links TRBV2 with TRBJ2-7; 7 bases map to TRBD1. Germline lookup yields CDR1 SNHLY and CDR2 FYNNEI. The CDR3 is 12 amino acids. The junction had 5 bases not matched to a gene; V was cut back by 10 bases and J by 2 bases. CDR3 coding DNA: TGTGCCATTGACAGGGTCACCTACGAGCAGTACTTC. It is translated as CAIDRVTYEQYF.

The chain joins TRBV27 to TRBJ2-1; the D is unclear. Germline V gene lookup returns CDR1 MNHEY and CDR2 SMNVEV (reference sequence). The CDR3 has 12 amino acids. Trimming removed 4 bases at V and 9 bases at J, with 10 bases between. CDR3: CASSSQTGEQFF. Here the CDR3 DNA reads TGTGCCAGCAGTTCTCAGACGGGTGAGCAGTTCTTC.

This chain joins TRBV12-3 or TRBV12-4 and TRBJ2-3, with D tentatively TRBD2 (7 bases). Trimming removed 2 bases at V and 6 bases at J, with 18 bases between. The CDR3 extends over 16 amino acids. The CDR3 spells CASSLSRGGWSDTQYF. CDR3 DNA: TGTGCCAGCAGTTTAAGTAGGGGGGGCTGGTCGGATACGCAGTATTTT.

The chain uses TRBV25-1 and TRBJ2-7; 9 bases align to TRBD1. There are 14 residues in the CDR3. CDR1 is MGHDK and CDR2 is SYGVNS in the germline V gene. V lost 5 bases, J lost 2 bases, and 4 bases stayed unmatched. CDR3 protein: CASSQQGAPYEQYF. In DNA form, the CDR3 reads TGTGCCAGCAGTCAACAGGGGGCCCCCTACGAGCAGTACTTC.

The chain recombines TRBV27 with TRBJ1-1; no clear D. This CDR3 has 11 amino acids. Germline values: CDR1 MNHEY, CDR2 SMNVEV (reference sequence). V shed 3 bases and J shed 8 bases, with 7 bases lying between them. CDR3 loop: CASSFGQEAFF. For the CDR3, the DNA is TGTGCCAGCAGTTTTGGGCAAGAAGCTTTCTTT.

A note on this clonotype: One junction end does not reproduce the germline sequence, and a read error may be involved. This chain joins TRBV12-5 and TRBJ2-1; D is perhaps TRBD1 or TRBD2 (5 bases each). The CDR3 totals 16 residues. Germline V gives CDR1 LGHNT, CDR2 FRNRAP. The CDR3: CASVLSGTQRGNEQFF. The CDR3, as DNA: TGTGCTAGTGTTTTGTCGGGGACGCAGCGAGGTAATGAGCAGTTCTTC.